The sequence of this T cell receptor beta chain was determined in a study of cytomegalovirus exposure and HLA in healthy donors (dated 2017 in TCRdb). About the investigation overall: According to a later analysis, the approximately 120 validation repertoires were produced on the same platform as the roughly 600 repertoires of the first cohort. The study was designed to test whether signatures of past pathogen exposure could be identified by cataloging public T cell receptors. Along with the roughly 610-subject first cohort, a separate validation cohort of over a hundred different subjects was used. High-throughput TCR immunosequencing, statistical association of individual TCRs with disease status, and machine learning were combined to predict cytomegalovirus infection status. Summary of the overall study and its limitations: In both the original and validation cohorts, the classifier was reported to diagnose cytomegalovirus status with high specificity and sensitivity. In the study, about 150 TCR beta chains were listed as associated with cytomegalovirus. In a later analysis, TCRs clustered in the first cohort were found to also tend to co-occur in the roughly 130 validation repertoires, with approximately 93% of cluster scores above 0. The validation cohort had no HLA typing available for a later analysis, so co-occurrence within that cohort was assessed over all 110 or so repertoires. In vitro tests confirmed that a few of the cytomegalovirus-associated TCR beta chains recognize cytomegalovirus antigens. It was suggested by the authors that the approach could potentially be generalized to other disease states and immunological phenotypes. Most TCR sequences were seen in very few donors, while some public TCRs were found in many individuals.

From the cysteine up to the phenylalanine, the CDR3 has a length of 13 residues. The kept DNA is CDR3 alone, 39 bases in frame from the first base. Sequences SGHRS (CDR1) and YFSETQ (CDR2) are obtained from the germline V gene. Trimming costs V 5 bases and J 2 bases, and their ends lie 10 bases apart. A remark on this clone: Its recognized antigen is unknown. Nothing much larger sits one base from this clone, and base qualities are not available.

The library was prepared using the immunoSEQ multiplex PCR assay. In the authors' own workflow: A statistical classification framework was developed to diagnose cytomegalovirus status using the catalog of TCR beta chain sequences. Drawn from immuneACCESS, this table holds only the in-frame rearrangements with V and J called that TCRdb kept. Clones are partly lost; checked studies trace under half to an unresolved V gene and leave the rest unexplained. V, J and clone size derive from that table, while D and trimming were established from the DNA sequence. Present in this sample are roughly 330,000 clones, approximately 90% of which were seen just once. The ten biggest clones cover over 1% of the sample. Donors formed part of the validation cohort, which comprised 120 subjects and was distinct from the first cohort of 666 subjects.

The chain is assembled from TRBV5-1 and TRBJ2-5, with no D gene named confidently. This clonotype was sampled from a woman aged 25 to 39 in good health and CMV-seropositive. Source material: PBMCs. Here is the DNA: TGCGCCAGCAGTCTACATTTACAAGAGACCCAGTACTTC. Its protein reads: CASSLHLQETQYF. The variable domain in full, with residues beyond the CDR3 obtained from the reference TRBV5-1 and TRBJ2-5 genes, is KAGVTQTPRYLIKTRGQQVTLSCSPISGHRSVSWYQQTPGQGLQFLFEYFSETQRNKGNFPGRFSGRQFSNSRSEMNVSTLELGDSALYLCASSLHLQETQYFGPGTRLLVL.